Sequencing of this TCR beta chain was carried out in a study of patients and donors after allogeneic stem cell transplantation (dated by TCRdb to about 2020). To prepare the library, RT-PCR was applied. The sequencer listed for this sample is NextSeq 550. The public sequencing data were trimmed at Q25 with fastp and processed into clonotypes with MiXCR by TCRdb, which kept only in-frame beta chains. Rows with a matching CDR3 protein are joined into one entry that keeps the most common DNA and genes. A total of 800,000 to 1,000,000 distinct CDR3 sequences appear in this sample, roughly 18% of them only once. Under 6.5% of the sample is held by the ten biggest clonotypes. This clonotype was seen ten or more times. The antigen it recognizes is unknown. No much larger clone is present one base from it, and per-base qualities are unavailable. The sample consisted of blood, either unsorted or a sorted T cell fraction (not recorded which). This clonotype was sampled from a human donor who was either an allogeneic HSCT recipient or a stem cell or donor lymphocyte infusion donor (not recorded which). It is not recorded whose cells these are; they may come from a transplant donor.

CDR3 reads: CAISEGDEQFF. The nucleotide sequence is TGTGCCATCAGTGAGGGGGACGAGCAGTTCTTC. Rearrangement joined TRBV10-3 to TRBJ2-1, with a tentative D call of TRBD1 or TRBD2, each matching 5 bases. The CDR3 measures 11 amino acids from cysteine to phenylalanine. The kept DNA is CDR3 alone, 33 bases in frame from the first base. V loses 2 bases of germline sequence and J loses 10 bases, and the interval between the two ends is 6 bases. The germline V gene provides CDR1 ENHRY and CDR2 SYGVKD.